The source of this T cell receptor (beta chain) is a study of shared clonotypes between healthy human individuals. This table comes from immunoSEQ multiplex PCR, and its TCRdb copy is limited to in-frame clones, with some not included. The data show about 1.1 million clones, 70% to 80% seen once. CDR1 is MNHNS and CDR2 is SASEGT in the germline V gene. V shed 5 bases and J 6 bases; nucleotides not matched to a gene: 2. CDR3 length equals 13 residues. Free of recent acute infections or vaccinations, the donors were healthy HIV-negative adults. The TCR sequence derives from a man between 18 and 29 years old in good health. Some clones in this sample may be carry-over from other donors' samples. Material for sequencing was memory CD4+ T cells from PBMCs. The subset denotes: CD45RA-negative fraction. The rearrangement links TRBV6-1 to TRBJ2-1; 9 bases fit TRBD1. DNA for the CDR3: TGTGCCAGCAGTCGGACAGGGGCCAATGAGCAGTTCTTC. This gives the protein CASSRTGANEQFF.